There are a few counts of the clone carrying this T cell receptor beta chain. Its target is unknown. This entry comes from a study of shared clonotypes between healthy human individuals. Profiled with immunoSEQ multiplex PCR; TCRdb holds only in-frame clones, not every one. The sample lists some 1.5 million clones, over 95% occurring once. Per germline, CDR1 SGHVS and CDR2 FQNEAQ. The CDR3 has 17 residues. V dropped 7 bases and J dropped 6 bases, with 28 bases sitting between them. Notes on the study in general: Donor scarcity curtailed the genetic and exposure-history diversity represented herein.

This chain uses TRBV7-8 with TRBJ2-7, with D possibly called TRBD1 or TRBD2 (6 bases each). Sequencing was done on a sample of naive CD4+ T cells sorted from blood. Described subset: CD45RA+ positively selected. This TCR came from a man aged 25-40 years in good health. CDR3 sequence: CASTHYLRGATLLEQYF. The DNA for the CDR3 is TGTGCCAGCACACATTATCTGAGGGGGGCGACCCTCCTCGAGCAGTACTTC.